Detailed here is one T cell receptor (beta chain). Antigen: not known. Other nucleotide sequences in the sample specify the same CDR3. Method: immunoSEQ multiplex PCR; TCRdb's copy keeps in-frame clones and lacks some. This table holds approximately 2,000,000 clones, just under 95% found once. This CDR3 comprises 14 residues. With 2 bases clipped from V and 2 bases from J, the junction kept 1 base outside the gene matches. Looked up from germline, CDR1 is SGHNT and CDR2 is YYREEE (reference sequence). Splitting the CD4+ cells yielded a CD45RA+ naive subset and a CD45RA-negative memory subset. The data belong to a study of shared clonotypes between healthy human individuals. The study, taken as a whole, reports: Among non-shared clonotypes, generation probabilities were lower than among those shared by all four donors.

The specimen was naive CD4+ T cells from PBMCs. Regarding subset: CD45RA+ positively selected. This receptor was taken from a man aged 18 to 35 in good health. Some clones in this sample may be carry-over from other donors' samples. The chain couples TRBV5-4 to TRBJ2-5, with 9 bases aligning to TRBD1. CDR3: CASSFGQGQETQYF. The CDR3 DNA reads as TGTGCCAGCAGCTTCGGACAGGGGCAAGAGACCCAGTACTTC.